Following are 16 T cell receptor beta chains from one sample sequenced in a study of blood T cell repertoires in COVID-19. Sequencing used immunoSEQ multiplex PCR; TCRdb keeps in-frame clones, though not all of them. The sample yields approximately 200,000 clones, approximately 87% seen once. Input material: peripheral blood. These TCRs come from a woman aged 45-60 years with acute or convalescent COVID-19.

The rearrangement joins TRBV11-2 to TRBJ2-3; the match to TRBD2 covers 11 bases. V lost 4 bases to trimming and J lost 1 base; unmatched junction nucleotides: 1. The CDR3 runs to 15 residues. The germline gives CDR1 SGHAT, CDR2 FQNNGV. The CDR3 protein is CASSSGLAGTDTQYF. CDR3 coding DNA: TGTGCCAGCAGCTCGGGACTAGCGGGCACAGATACGCAGTATTTT.

This clone was observed a handful of times. This same CDR3 is encoded by further DNA sequences in the sample. The J gene is TRBJ1-1, the V gene TRBV5-1; a possible D gene is TRBD1 (6 bases). Germline V gene lookup returns CDR1 SGHRS and CDR2 YFSETQ. Trimming removed 0 bases from V and 1 base from J, with 7 bases in between. The CDR3 has 14 residues. CDR3 coding DNA: TGCGCCAGCAGCTTGGACAGGGCGAACACTGAAGCTTTCTTT. Translated: CASSLDRANTEAFF.

The V gene is TRBV11-2, the J gene TRBJ2-2; D might be TRBD2 (7 bases). Germline V gene lookup returns CDR1 SGHAT and CDR2 FQNNGV. The CDR3 covers 18 residues. V lost 4 bases, J lost 7 bases, and 25 bases lay in between. Here the CDR3 reads CASSYLLYAGGPSGELFF. CDR3 nucleotides: TGTGCCAGCAGCTACCTACTCTATGCCGGGGGGCCGAGCGGGGAGCTGTTTTTT.

The V gene is TRBV4-3, the J gene TRBJ2-3; 8 nucleotides match TRBD1. In germline, CDR1 is LGHNA, CDR2 YSLEER. CDR3 size: 19 residues. J lost 6 bases, V lost 0 bases, and 17 bases had no gene match. Written as DNA, the CDR3 is TGCGCCAGCAGCCAAGATAGGGTAGAAGGAGGACAGGGAAAGGATACGCAGTATTTT. This sequence encodes CASSQDRVEGGQGKDTQYF.

The chain combines TRBV12-3 or TRBV12-4 with TRBJ2-7; 10 nucleotides align to TRBD2. This CDR3 has 13 residues. Germline trimming cut 3 bases from V and 5 bases from J; bases unmatched to any gene: 1. The CDR3 DNA is TGTGCCAGCAGTTTTCTAGCGGGGGACGAGCAGTACTTC. The encoded protein is CASSFLAGDEQYF.

The chain joins TRBV28 to TRBJ1-2; D may be TRBD1 (6 bases). V lost 5 bases and J 2 bases, leaving 24 bases between the germline ends. CDR3 length equals 18 residues. Germline values: CDR1 MDHEN, CDR2 SYDVKM. CDR3 in amino acids: CASSAGGVTGAPNYGYTF. CDR3 coding DNA: TGTGCCAGCAGTGCGGGGGGGGTGACAGGCGCCCCCAACTATGGCTACACCTTC.

This chain uses TRBV10-3 with TRBJ2-1, with 8 bases lining up with TRBD2. The length of the CDR3 is 15 residues. Trimming took 10 bases from V and 6 from J; bases not matched to a gene: 14. CDR1 is ENHRY and CDR2 is SYGVKD in the germline V gene. CDR3 sequence: CATGTSVVQSNEQFF. CDR3 sequence (DNA): TGTGCCACCGGGACTAGTGTTGTGCAATCCAATGAGCAGTTCTTC.

The chain joins TRBV27 to TRBJ1-2; tentatively, D is TRBD1 (5 bases). V lost 3 bases and J 4 bases, leaving 12 bases between the germline ends. Germline CDR1 reads MNHEY; CDR2 reads SMNVEV (reference sequence). The CDR3 covers 14 residues. The CDR3 sequence: CASSFKGAGYGYTF. The CDR3, as DNA: TGTGCCAGCAGTTTCAAAGGGGCTGGCTATGGCTACACCTTC.

CDR3: CASSPLAGGPYEQYF. DNA for the CDR3: TGTGCCAGCAGCCCCCTAGCGGGGGGGCCCTACGAGCAGTACTTC. The J gene is TRBJ2-7, the V gene TRBV7-2; 12 positions agree with TRBD2. CDR3 length: 15 residues. The J segment lost 2 bases and the V segment lost 5 bases, leaving 4 bases of the junction unmatched. The V gene's germline CDR1 is SGHTA and CDR2 FQGNSA.

The chain recombines TRBV6-5 with TRBJ2-2; D is undetermined. The V and J ends lost 7 bases and 5 bases respectively, with 14 bases between them. Germline values: CDR1 MNHEY, CDR2 SVGAGI. The CDR3 loop spans 14 amino acids. This chain's CDR3 is CASTRSFGTGELFF. The DNA for the CDR3 is TGTGCCAGCACTCGTAGTTTCGGTACCGGGGAGCTGTTTTTT.

This clone was counted once. The chain couples TRBV19 to TRBJ2-3; possibly TRBD2 for D (6 bases). Trimming removed 9 bases from V and 6 bases from J, with 16 bases in between. Germline lookup yields CDR1 LNHDA and CDR2 SQIVND (reference sequence). This CDR3 has 13 amino acids. The CDR3 DNA sequence: TGTGCCAGCTGCGCGGGGTCGTGGGATACGCAGTATTTT. This translates into CASCAGSWDTQYF.

The rearrangement joins TRBV14 to TRBJ1-1, with unresolved D. The CDR3 spans 12 residues. Per germline, CDR1 SGHDN and CDR2 FVKESK. V was pared by 0 bases and J by 7 bases, with 6 bases between. The CDR3, as DNA: TGTGCCAGCAGCCAAGATTCGCGTGAAGCTTTCTTT. Amino acid sequence: CASSQDSREAFF.

V gene TRBV4-2 combines with J gene TRBJ2-7; 7 nucleotides match TRBD1. The CDR3 is made up of 14 amino acids. V was pared by 4 bases and J by 0 bases, with 3 bases of the junction left unmatched. CDR1 and CDR2 from the germline V gene are LGHNA and YNFKEQ. The CDR3 region has the DNA TGTGCCAGCAGCCTGGACAGGAGCTCCTACGAGCAGTACTTC. Its protein is CASSLDRSSYEQYF.

The chain recombines TRBV5-4 with TRBJ2-1; 8 nucleotides agree with TRBD1. The CDR3 length is 16 residues. The junction had 7 bases not matched to a gene; V was cut back by 0 bases and J by 5 bases. Per the germline V gene, CDR1 is SGHNT and CDR2 is YYREEE (reference sequence). CDR3: CASSLAGRGLNNEQFF. The CDR3 DNA follows: TGTGCCAGCAGCTTGGCCGGCAGGGGGCTGAACAATGAGCAGTTCTTC. The entire variable domain, with the rest obtained from reference TRBV5-4 and TRBJ2-1, is as follows: ETGVTQSPTHLIKTRGQQVTLRCSSQSGHNTVSWYQQALGQGPQFIFQYYREEENGRGNFPPRFSGLQFPNYSSELNVNALELDDSALYLCASSLAGRGLNNEQFFGPGTRLTVL.

The genes are TRBV9 and TRBJ2-3; unclear D gene. This CDR3 spans 14 amino acids. The germline V gene has CDR1 SGDLS and CDR2 YYNGEE. V was pared by 0 bases and J by 2 bases, with 7 bases between. Here the CDR3 DNA reads TGTGCCAGCAGCGTAGACAGCTCCACAGATACGCAGTATTTT. Its translation is CASSVDSSTDTQYF. Variable domain in full (rest from reference TRBV9 and TRBJ2-3): DSGVTQTPKHLITATGQRVTLRCSPRSGDLSVYWYQQSLDQGLQFLIQYYNGEERAKGNILERFSAQQFPDLHSELNLSSLELGDSALYFCASSVDSSTDTQYFGPGTRLTVL.

The chain has TRBV18 and TRBJ2-1, with TRBD2 matching over 8 bases. V trimming: 3 bases; J trimming: 4 bases; junction bases outside the gene matches: 8. CDR3 length: 16 amino acids. Per the germline V gene, CDR1 is KGHSH and CDR2 is LQKENI. This CDR3 is CASSPLAGLAYNEQFF. In DNA form, the CDR3 reads TGTGCCAGCTCACCGTTAGCGGGACTTGCGTACAATGAGCAGTTCTTC.